The T cell receptor (beta chain) described here comes from a study of human T cells and chemical hapten exposure. Study details: How much TCR each sample yielded varied, mostly because pooled library volumes differed slightly. Study results and limitations: No change in TCRs above 1 in 1000 frequency was produced by DPC sensitization.

Single cDNA molecules in the library carried unique molecular identifiers attached during preparation. Using its own MiXCR run on the 5' RACE reads, TCRdb lists one record per CDR3 protein. The table shows 110,000 to 150,000 distinct CDR3 sequences, with 4.1% occurring only once. Total RNA was extracted from unfractionated whole blood. Ten or more counts support this clonotype. What it binds is not known. V shed 6 bases and J 5 bases; nucleotides not matched to a gene: 5. The germline V gene has CDR1 ENHRY and CDR2 SYGVKD. The CDR3 spans 14 residues. The genes are TRBV10-3 and TRBJ1-1, with 11 bases fitting TRBD1. This sequence originates from a female donor in good health. The CDR3 sequence: CAIRGDRGFTEAFF. The CDR3 nucleotides read TGTGCCATCAGGGGGGACAGGGGGTTTACTGAAGCTTTCTTT.